The TCR beta chain under discussion was sequenced for a study of cytomegalovirus exposure and HLA in healthy donors. On this clone: The antigen remains unidentified.

With 60 Vbeta and 13 Jbeta primers, the PCR was carried out. Clones were sequenced by immunoSEQ multiplex PCR, and TCRdb holds only the in-frame ones, with some missing. The sample lists around 100,000 clones, more than 80% occurring once. Findings of the study overall: Donors belonging to an Asian-associated ancestry cluster reportedly showed fewer N-insertions in productive TCRs than the 666-donor mean, according to what a later analysis found. Most TCR sequences were seen very rarely across donors, but some public TCRs occurred in many. The investigators catalogued 164 TCR beta chains as cytomegalovirus-associated.

The V segment lost 2 bases and the J segment 0 bases; nucleotides outside the gene matches: 1. The germline CDR1 and CDR2 sequences are MNHEY and SMNVEV (reference sequence). This CDR3 comprises 14 residues. The sequence was collected from a young man in good health and CMV-seronegative. Input material: PBMCs. The V call is TRBV27, the J call TRBJ2-7; 7 bases line up with TRBD1. The CDR3 loop is CASSLGTASYEQYF. DNA for the CDR3: TGTGCCAGCAGTTTAGGGACAGCCTCCTACGAGCAGTACTTC.